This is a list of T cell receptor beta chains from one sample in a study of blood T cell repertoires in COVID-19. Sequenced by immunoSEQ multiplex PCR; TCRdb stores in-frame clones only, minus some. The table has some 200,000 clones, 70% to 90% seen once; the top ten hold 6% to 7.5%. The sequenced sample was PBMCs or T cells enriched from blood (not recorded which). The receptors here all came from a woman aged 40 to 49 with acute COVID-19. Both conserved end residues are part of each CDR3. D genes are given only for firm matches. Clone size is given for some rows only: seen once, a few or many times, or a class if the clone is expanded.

TGTGCCAGCAGTGAGGGCGACACTGAAGCTTTCTTT	CASSEGDTEAFF	.	.	TRBJ1-1	TRBV2
TGTGCCAGCAGACCCCCAGGGGGAACTTGGGAAGCTTTCTTT	CASRPPGGTWEAFF	.	TRBD1	TRBJ1-1	TRBV28
TGTGCCAGCAGCTCAGCCGGGACAGGGGCTTATGGCTACACCTTC	CASSSAGTGAYGYTF	once	TRBD1	TRBJ1-2	TRBV7-2
TGTGCCAGCAGTTTCATGGACAGCGACGAGCAGTACTTC	CASSFMDSDEQYF	.	.	TRBJ2-7	TRBV28
TGTGCCAGCAGTACCACCGGGACAGGGGTTGAAAAACTGTTTTTT	CASSTTGTGVEKLFF	.	TRBD1	TRBJ1-4	TRBV27
TGCGCCAGCAGCCCCCGTGTTGGGGGGGTGGGCTACAATGAGCAGTTCTTC	CASSPRVGGVGYNEQFF	.	TRBD2	TRBJ2-1	TRBV4-1
TGTGCCAGCAGCTTGGCCTATCCCCCAGATACGCAGTATTTT	CASSLAYPPDTQYF	.	.	TRBJ2-3	TRBV5-6
TGTGCCAGCAGCCGACACGGAGGGACAGGGGCTAGCGGTGGCTCCTACAATGAGCAGTTCTTC	CASSRHGGTGASGGSYNEQFF	few	TRBD1	TRBJ2-1	TRBV4-2
TGTGCCAGCAGCTTAACAAAAGGAGGCCTATATGGCTACACCTTC	CASSLTKGGLYGYTF	.	.	TRBJ1-2	TRBV7-3
TGTGCCAGCAGCCCGAGGGCGGGGCCTAATGAAAAACTGTTTTTT	CASSPRAGPNEKLFF	.	.	TRBJ1-4	TRBV11-2
TGTGCCAGTAGGGGGACAGGGGCCGCAACTAATGAAAAACTGTTTTTT	CASRGTGAATNEKLFF	.	TRBD1	TRBJ1-4	TRBV19
TGTGCCAGCAGCCAAGCGGAGGGGGGCGGGAGAGGATCACCCCTCCACTTT	CASSQAEGGGRGSPLHF	.	.	TRBJ1-6	TRBV4-2
TGTGCCAGCTCGAACCAGGGGGCGATAGGGGAGACCCAGTACTTC	CASSNQGAIGETQYF	.	TRBD1	TRBJ2-5	TRBV7-6
TGTGCCAGCAGCGAGACTGGCCCCCGGGAGCAGTTCTTC	CASSETGPREQFF	.	.	TRBJ2-1	TRBV7-2
TGTGCCACCAGTGATACAGGCCCCCGGACAGGGGATTTGGATACGCAGTATTTT	CATSDTGPRTGDLDTQYF	.	TRBD1	TRBJ2-3	TRBV24-1
TGTGCCAGCAGTCAGACAGGGGATAATGAAAAACTGTTTTTT	CASSQTGDNEKLFF	.	TRBD1	TRBJ1-4	TRBV28
TGTGCCAGCAGCTTCACAGGGGGCGGAAAGACCCAGTACTTC	CASSFTGGGKTQYF	.	TRBD1	TRBJ2-5	TRBV7-9
TGTGCCAGCAGCGCTACAGAGAACACTGAAGCTTTCTTT	CASSATENTEAFF	.	.	TRBJ1-1	TRBV6-6
TGTGCCAGCAGTCCCGGGACAGGGGGCGCCAACACCGGGGAGCTGTTTTTT	CASSPGTGGANTGELFF	.	TRBD1	TRBJ2-2	TRBV28
TGTGCCAGCAGCTTAGGGACAGGGGTCGGGGCCAACGTCCTGACTTTC	CASSLGTGVGANVLTF	once	TRBD1	TRBJ2-6	TRBV7-3
TGTGCCATACGACAGGACAACTATGGCTACACCTTC	CAIRQDNYGYTF	.	.	TRBJ1-2	TRBV28
TGTGCCTGGAGTGTAAAGGGGAGACAGGGGAACATTCAGTACTTC	CAWSVKGRQGNIQYF	.	TRBD1	TRBJ2-4	TRBV30
TGTGCCAGCAGACCAACCGGGACTAGGAAAAACAATGAGCAGTTCTTC	CASRPTGTRKNNEQFF	.	TRBD2	TRBJ2-1	TRBV7-9
TGTGCCATCAGTACAGGGGCCACTGAAGCTTTCTTT	CAISTGATEAFF	few	TRBD1	TRBJ1-1	TRBV10-3
TGTGCCAGCAGCGGAAACGAGGGAGGGAGCACAGATACGCAGTATTTT	CASSGNEGGSTDTQYF	.	TRBD2	TRBJ2-3	TRBV9
TGTGCCAGCTCGTTTAGTACTGAAGCTTTCTTT	CASSFSTEAFF	.	.	TRBJ1-1	TRBV18
TGTGCCAGCAGTTACTCGTCGGCTGGGGCCAACGTCCTGACTTTC	CASSYSSAGANVLTF	many	.	TRBJ2-6	TRBV6-5
TGTGCCAGCAGCTTAATGACAGGAACCTACGAGCAGTACTTC	CASSLMTGTYEQYF	few	.	TRBJ2-7	TRBV11-2
TGCGCCAGCAGTCCTCACGCAAGGGGTGAGCAGTTCTTC	CASSPHARGEQFF	.	.	TRBJ2-1	TRBV23-1
TGTGCCAGCAGCATCACTTCCTCCTACAATGAGCAGTTCTTC	CASSITSSYNEQFF	.	.	TRBJ2-1	TRBV11-2
TGTGCCAGCTCAAATCAAGCCGTGACAGGACGCTTTCTCGGCTACACCTTC	CASSNQAVTGRFLGYTF	.	.	TRBJ1-2	TRBV18
TGTGCCAGCAGTTTGTACAGAGCTAACTATGGCTACACCTTC	CASSLYRANYGYTF	few	.	TRBJ1-2	TRBV6-5
TGTGCCTGGCTATGGGGACAGGGCAGGGGTGAGCAGTTCTTC	CAWLWGQGRGEQFF	.	TRBD1	TRBJ2-1	TRBV30
TGTGCCAGCAGTGATCCAGGGTGGCAAGAGACCCAGTACTTC	CASSDPGWQETQYF	.	.	TRBJ2-5	TRBV28
TGTGCCAGCAGCTTAGAGGGACAGGTTACTGAAGCTTTCTTT	CASSLEGQVTEAFF	once	TRBD1	TRBJ1-1	TRBV5-4
TGTGCCAGCAGCTTTTTAAGACAGAGCAATCAGCCCCAGCATTTT	CASSFLRQSNQPQHF	few	.	TRBJ1-5	TRBV11-3
TGTGCCAGCAGCTTGCTTCGCGCCGGGGAGCTGTTTTTT	CASSLLRAGELFF	.	.	TRBJ2-2	TRBV11-2
TGCGCCAGCAGCAGGCGACTAGAGGTGGGCACAGATACGCAGTATTTT	CASSRRLEVGTDTQYF	.	.	TRBJ2-3	TRBV4-1
TGTGCCAGCAGCTTTGGGGGCGGTACCGGGGAGCTGTTTTTT	CASSFGGGTGELFF	.	.	TRBJ2-2	TRBV7-3
TGTGCCAGCAGCGAGACCCTGACAGGGATCTCTGGGGCCAACGTCCTGACTTTC	CASSETLTGISGANVLTF	.	TRBD1	TRBJ2-6	TRBV3-1/TRBV3-2